This TCR beta chain was profiled in a study of blood T cell repertoires in COVID-19. Grouping used clinical history reported by participants in a survey and questionnaire. Profiled with immunoSEQ multiplex PCR; TCRdb holds only in-frame clones, not every one. The sample has 250,000 to 300,000 clones; approximately 91% are singletons. This CDR3 spans 14 amino acids. CDR1 is GTSNPN, CDR2 SVGIG, per germline (reference sequence). V lost 0 bases and J 4 bases, leaving 12 bases between the germline ends. This chain links TRBV30 with TRBJ1-1; weak D call: TRBD1 (5 bases). The receptor comes from a woman in her thirties or forties with acute COVID-19. Sample: PBMCs or T cells enriched from blood (not recorded which). The CDR3 here is CAWSVPGRVTEAFF. In nucleotides, the CDR3 is TGTGCCTGGAGTGTACCAGGGAGGGTCACTGAAGCTTTCTTT.